This T cell receptor beta chain was profiled in a study of control samples from healthy donors and cancer patients. The assay was immunoSEQ multiplex PCR, and TCRdb's table has in-frame clones only and misses some. This table holds approximately 90,000 clones, around 85% found once. The CDR3 runs 13 residues. Germline-derived CDR1 and CDR2 are SGHTA and FQGTGA. Trimming stripped 0 bases from V and 3 bases from J, with 6 bases between. The sequencing sample was made of blood. The receptor's source is a woman in her forties in good health. The chain uses TRBV7-3 and TRBJ2-7; tentative D call: TRBD2 (6 bases). The CDR3 is CASSLTEGYEQYF. DNA for the CDR3: TGTGCCAGCAGCTTAACGGAGGGCTACGAGCAGTACTTC.